This is a list of T cell receptor beta chains from one sample in a study of T cell responses to AZD1222 COVID-19 vaccine. Libraries were prepared by immunoSEQ multiplex PCR; TCRdb keeps only in-frame clonotypes and omits some of them. The sample has about 200,000 clones; roughly 92% are singletons. Material: peripheral blood, obtained 28 days after the second AZD1222 dose. The receptor set was obtained from an adult who received the AZD1222 COVID-19 vaccine. CDR3s leave out the opening cysteine and the closing phenylalanine or tryptophan. Size is stated for part of the rows, as once, few or many counts, or as a class when the clone is expanded.

j_gene: TRBJ1-2; abundance: -; v_gene: TRBV20-1; CDR3aa: SASTGASGYT
j_gene: TRBJ2-1; abundance: -; v_gene: TRBV5-1; CDR3aa: ASSLAGEGASGVYNEQF
j_gene: TRBJ2-7; abundance: -; v_gene: TRBV6-5; CDR3aa: ASSSRRGAYEQY
j_gene: TRBJ2-2; abundance: -; v_gene: TRBV3-1/TRBV3-2; CDR3aa: ASSQVSSGELF
j_gene: TRBJ1-3; abundance: -; v_gene: TRBV2; CDR3aa: ASSAQGAISGNTIY
j_gene: TRBJ1-2; abundance: -; v_gene: TRBV12-3/TRBV12-4; CDR3aa: ASSFNGDYGYT
j_gene: TRBJ2-5; abundance: -; v_gene: TRBV5-1; CDR3aa: ASSLGWQETQY
j_gene: TRBJ1-6; abundance: once; v_gene: TRBV7-2; CDR3aa: ASSFTGAATSPLH
j_gene: TRBJ2-2; abundance: -; v_gene: TRBV5-6; CDR3aa: ASSQGDRLITGELF
j_gene: TRBJ1-1; abundance: -; v_gene: TRBV7-2; CDR3aa: ASSGIRVNTEAF
j_gene: TRBJ1-5; abundance: -; v_gene: TRBV18; CDR3aa: ASSPLSVVQGNQPQH
j_gene: TRBJ1-2; abundance: -; v_gene: TRBV11-1; CDR3aa: ASSQRGQGPQGYT
j_gene: TRBJ2-3; abundance: -; v_gene: TRBV11-2; CDR3aa: ASSGRLFGGTDTQY